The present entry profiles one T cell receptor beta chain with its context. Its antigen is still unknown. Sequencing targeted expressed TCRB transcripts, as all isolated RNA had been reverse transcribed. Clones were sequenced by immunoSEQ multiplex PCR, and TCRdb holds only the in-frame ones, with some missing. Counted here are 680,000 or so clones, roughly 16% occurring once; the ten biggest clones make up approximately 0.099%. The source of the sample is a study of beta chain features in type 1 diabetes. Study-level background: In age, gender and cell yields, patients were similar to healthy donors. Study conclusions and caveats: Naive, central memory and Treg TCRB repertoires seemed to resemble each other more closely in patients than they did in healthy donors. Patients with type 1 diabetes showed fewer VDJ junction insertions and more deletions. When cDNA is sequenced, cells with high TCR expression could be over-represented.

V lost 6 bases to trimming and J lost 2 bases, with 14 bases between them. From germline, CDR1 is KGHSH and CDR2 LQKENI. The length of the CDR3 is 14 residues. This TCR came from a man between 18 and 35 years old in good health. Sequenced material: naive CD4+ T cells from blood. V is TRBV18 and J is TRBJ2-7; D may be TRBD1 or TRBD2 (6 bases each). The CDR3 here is CASSEGGQPYEQYF. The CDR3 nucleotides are TGTGCCAGCTCGGAGGGGGGACAACCCTACGAGCAGTACTTC.